The TCR beta chain described here comes from a study of blood T cell repertoires in COVID-19. Overall study: Acute and convalescent COVID-19 samples came from the United States, Italy and Spain.

From its first to its last residue, the CDR3 has 18 amino acids. Authors' processing steps: Estimation of nucleated cell counts relied on the amplification of reference gene primers. Some clones are missing from TCRdb's copy, which holds only in-frame ones; the method was immunoSEQ multiplex PCR. Clonal size and the V and J genes are those of that table, whereas D and trimming came from the DNA. The repertoire consists of about 240,000 clones, with more than 75% occurring once and the leading ten covering around 0.91%. Remarks on this clone: The limits of the CDR3 on the DNA are not certain, so only TCRdb's listed CDR3 is given.

The sample consisted of peripheral blood. The chain couples TRBV21-1 to TRBJ2-1; no check of the table's D call, TRBD1, against the DNA was made. TRBV21-1 is recorded as a pseudogene. The receptor was isolated from a woman aged 40 to 49 who had recovered from COVID-19. CDR3 protein: CASSPSKFGQGICNEQFF.